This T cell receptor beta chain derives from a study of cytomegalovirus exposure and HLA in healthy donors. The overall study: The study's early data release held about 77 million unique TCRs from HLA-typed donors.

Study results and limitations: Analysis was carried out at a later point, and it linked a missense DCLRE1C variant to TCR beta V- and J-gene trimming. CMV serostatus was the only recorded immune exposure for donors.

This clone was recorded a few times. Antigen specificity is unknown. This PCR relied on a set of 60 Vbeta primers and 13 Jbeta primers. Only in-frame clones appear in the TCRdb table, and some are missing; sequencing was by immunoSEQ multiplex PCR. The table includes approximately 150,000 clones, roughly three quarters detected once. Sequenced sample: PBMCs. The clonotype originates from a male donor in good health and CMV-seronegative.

In DNA, the CDR3 is TGCAGCGCGAAAACTAGCGGGGGGAGTTACGAGCAGTACTTC. Protein: CSAKTSGGSYEQYF. V is TRBV29-1 and J is TRBJ2-7; 12 positions match TRBD2. CDR3 length: 14 amino acids. Germline CDR1 and CDR2: SQVTM and ANQGSEA. Losses at the gene ends were 7 bases for V and 4 bases for J; bases not matched to a gene: 8.